These 15 T cell receptor beta chains originate from one sample sequenced in a study of shared clonotypes between healthy human individuals. Sequencing was performed with immunoSEQ multiplex PCR; in TCRdb, only in-frame clones are kept and a portion is missing. The sample yields 2.3 million or so clones, just over 90% seen once. Sequences were obtained from naive CD4+ T cells from PBMCs. Subset described: CD45RA+ positively selected. The source is a man aged 18-30 years in good health. Some clones in this sample may be carry-over from other donors' samples.

The table lists this clone with a count of one. The chain couples TRBV19 to TRBJ1-2; a possible D gene is TRBD1 (6 bases). Deletions cut 7 bases from V and 4 bases from J, with 19 bases between. The CDR3 is made up of 15 amino acids. Germline V gives CDR1 LNHDA, CDR2 SQIVND (reference sequence). The CDR3 DNA sequence: TGTGCCAGTATCCCTAGGGGGGAGTATGGCTATGGCTACACCTTC. Encoded protein: CASIPRGEYGYGYTF.

The chain uses TRBV28 and TRBJ1-1; D is unresolved. The CDR3 is 14 amino acids. The ends were cut back, 6 bases at V and 0 bases at J, with 11 bases in the middle. Germline CDR1 reads MDHEN; CDR2 reads SYDVKM. CDR3 sequence reads: CASSDRYLNTEAFF. As DNA, the CDR3 is TGTGCCAGCAGCGATAGGTATTTGAACACTGAAGCTTTCTTT.

This clone was picked up one time. This chain uses TRBV6-5 with TRBJ2-7, with D tentatively TRBD1 or TRBD2 (6 bases each). The germline V gene has CDR1 MNHEY and CDR2 SVGAGI. The CDR3 covers 15 residues. V lost 0 bases to trimming and J lost 5 bases, with 14 bases between them. CDR3 residues: CASSYSRGESDEQYF. CDR3 DNA sequence: TGTGCCAGCAGTTACTCGAGGGGGGAGTCCGACGAGCAGTACTTC.

In the case of this clone: Distinct nucleotide sequences in the sample also encode this CDR3. CDR3: CASSLAGDEQYF. CDR3 in DNA: TGTGCCAGCAGCTTAGCTGGGGACGAGCAGTACTTC. The gene calls are TRBV7-9 and TRBJ2-7; the D is unclear. CDR1 and CDR2 from the germline V gene are SEHNR and FQNEAQ (reference sequence). The CDR3 length is 12 residues. V dropped 0 bases and J dropped 5 bases, with 5 bases sitting between them.

The chain recombines TRBV9 with TRBJ2-5; D is uncertain. This CDR3 has 14 residues. Trimming took 0 bases from V and 4 from J, leaving 10 bases between them. CDR1 and CDR2 from the germline V gene are SGDLS and YYNGEE. The CDR3 spells CASSVAWVGETQYF. In nucleotides, the CDR3 is TGTGCCAGCAGCGTAGCTTGGGTCGGAGAGACCCAGTACTTC.

This clone appeared a few times. V is TRBV4-1 and J is TRBJ1-2, with D tentatively TRBD1 (6 bases). CDR3 size: 15 residues. V shed 0 bases and J shed 6 bases, with 14 bases lying between them. From germline, CDR1 is MGHRA and CDR2 YSYEKL. The CDR3 nucleotides read TGCGCCAGCAGCCAAGATCTAACAGGGAGGAATGGCTACACCTTC. This sequence encodes CASSQDLTGRNGYTF.

J is TRBJ2-1 and V is TRBV5-1; 10 bases fit TRBD1. J gave up 7 bases and V 3 bases, and 4 bases lay outside the gene matches. CDR3 size: 14 residues. Germline V gives CDR1 SGHRS, CDR2 YFSETQ. In nucleotides, the CDR3 is TGCGCCAGCAGCTATAAGGACAGGGGGAATGAGCAGTTCTTC. It yields the protein CASSYKDRGNEQFF.

This chain connects TRBV9 to TRBJ2-2; 10 nucleotides line up with TRBD1. The V gene end was trimmed by 4 bases and the J gene end by 6 bases; junction bases not matched to a gene: 9. CDR3 length: 16 residues. CDR1 is SGDLS and CDR2 is YYNGEE in the germline V gene. In DNA, the CDR3 is TGTGCCAGCAGCCCCCGACAGGGGGCATCCGCCGGGGAGCTGTTTTTT. This sequence encodes CASSPRQGASAGELFF.

The chain employs TRBV7-2 and TRBJ2-1; possibly TRBD1 for D (6 bases). This CDR3 contains 13 residues. Trimming took 1 base from V and 9 from J, leaving 10 bases between them. Germline CDR1 SGHTA, CDR2 FQGNSA. Here the CDR3 DNA reads TGTGCCAGCAGCTTAGAGGGGGTGGGTGAGCAGTTCTTC. Protein: CASSLEGVGEQFF.

The rearrangement links TRBV7-9 to TRBJ2-7; a possible D gene is TRBD2 (5 bases). CDR3 size: 16 residues. With 6 bases removed from V and 0 bases from J, the gap between germline ends came to 18 bases. The germline CDR1 and CDR2 sequences are SEHNR and FQNEAQ (reference sequence). CDR3 loop: CASRRLAPLSSYEQYF. The DNA of the CDR3 is TGTGCCAGCAGGCGGCTAGCCCCCCTTAGCTCCTACGAGCAGTACTTC.

This chain uses TRBV25-1 with TRBJ2-4, with D unresolved. The CDR3 is 14 residues long. V lost 3 bases to trimming and J lost 5 bases, with 11 bases between them. The germline V gene encodes CDR1 MGHDK and CDR2 SYGVNS. CDR3 sequence reads: CASSDPSRQNIQYF. CDR3 in DNA: TGTGCCAGCAGTGACCCTAGTAGGCAAAACATTCAGTACTTC.

The chain joins TRBV2 to TRBJ2-1, with TRBD2 matching over 12 bases. This CDR3 has 15 amino acids. J lost 9 bases, V lost 4 bases, and 7 bases had no gene match. CDR1 and CDR2 from the germline V gene are SNHLY and FYNNEI. DNA for the CDR3: TGTGCCAGCAGTGGGCTAGCGGGAGGGCTTGCTGAGCAGTTCTTC. This codes for CASSGLAGGLAEQFF.

This clone was counted once. The V and J genes are TRBV28 and TRBJ1-2, with D possibly being TRBD1 (6 bases). The CDR3 sequence is 14 residues long. V shed 8 bases and J shed 8 bases, with 21 bases lying between them. CDR1 and CDR2 from the germline V gene are MDHEN and SYDVKM. CDR3 loop: CASSRTDIVGGYTF. The CDR3 nucleotides read TGTGCCAGCTCACGGACAGATATTGTAGGGGGCTACACCTTC.

The chain uses TRBV27 and TRBJ1-4, with no clear D. This CDR3 is 15 amino acids long. Trimming took off 4 bases at V and 7 bases at J, with 16 bases between the two ends. CDR1 is MNHEY and CDR2 is SMNVEV in the germline V gene (reference sequence). The DNA for the CDR3 is TGTGCCAGCAGTTCGTATGGGGAGGGTTCTGAAAAACTGTTTTTT. Amino acid sequence: CASSSYGEGSEKLFF.

The chain combines TRBV2 with TRBJ1-3, with D tentatively TRBD1 (6 bases). V was shortened by 5 bases and J by 1 base, with 15 bases between the two germline ends. Germline-derived CDR1 and CDR2 are SNHLY and FYNNEI. The CDR3 covers 16 residues. Here the CDR3 reads CASSLQGGKSGNTIYF. DNA of the CDR3: TGTGCCAGCAGTTTACAGGGAGGGAAGTCTGGAAACACCATATATTTT.